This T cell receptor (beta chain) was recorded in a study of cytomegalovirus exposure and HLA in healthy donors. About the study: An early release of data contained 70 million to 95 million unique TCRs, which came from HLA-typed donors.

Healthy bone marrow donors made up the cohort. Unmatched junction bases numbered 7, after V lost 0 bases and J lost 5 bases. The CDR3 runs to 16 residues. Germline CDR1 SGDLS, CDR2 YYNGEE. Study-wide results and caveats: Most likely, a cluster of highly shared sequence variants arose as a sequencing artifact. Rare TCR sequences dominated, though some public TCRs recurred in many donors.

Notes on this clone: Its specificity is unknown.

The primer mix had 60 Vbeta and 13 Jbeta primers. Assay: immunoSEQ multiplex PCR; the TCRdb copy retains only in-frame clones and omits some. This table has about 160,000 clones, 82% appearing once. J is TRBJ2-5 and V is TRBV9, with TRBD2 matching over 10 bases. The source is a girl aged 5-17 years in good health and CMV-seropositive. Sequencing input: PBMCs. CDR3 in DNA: TGTGCCAGCAGCGTAGTAGCGGGAGGAGGATGGGAGACCCAGTACTTC. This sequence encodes CASSVVAGGGWETQYF.